Listed here are 10 T cell receptor beta chains from one sample, sequenced in a study of control samples from healthy donors and cancer patients. The assay was immunoSEQ multiplex PCR, and TCRdb's table has in-frame clones only and misses some. The sample consists of 130,000 to 150,000 clones, over 85% of them appearing once. The sequenced material came from blood. The source is a man aged 18 to 29 in good health.

V gene TRBV5-4 combines with J gene TRBJ2-5, with a weak D call TRBD2 (7 bases). This CDR3 spans 14 amino acids. Trimming left V 0 bases short and J 4 bases short, with 10 bases between. Germline V gene lookup returns CDR1 SGHNT and CDR2 YYREEE (reference sequence). The CDR3 DNA reads as TGTGCCAGCAGCTTGGAAGGGGGGGGAGAGACCCAGTACTTC. It yields the protein CASSLEGGGETQYF.

The J gene is TRBJ2-7, the V gene TRBV19; no definite D call. This CDR3 region has 14 residues. Germline V gene data show CDR1 as LNHDA and CDR2 as SQIVND (reference sequence). Trimming removed 7 bases at V and 6 bases at J, with 19 bases between. Here the CDR3 reads CASTRYPGVGEQYF. The DNA of the CDR3 is TGTGCCAGTACCCGCTACCCGGGTGTCGGCGAGCAGTACTTC.

The chain links TRBV18 to TRBJ1-1; 8 nucleotides align to TRBD1. Germline CDR1 reads KGHSH; CDR2 reads LQKENI. The CDR3 loop spans 13 amino acids. The J segment lost 5 bases and the V segment lost 4 bases, leaving 3 bases of the junction unmatched. The CDR3 DNA sequence: TGTGCCAGCTCACTACAGGGGGGAACTGAAGCTTTCTTT. Amino acids: CASSLQGGTEAFF.

J is TRBJ2-7 and V is TRBV15, with 7 bases identical to TRBD2. The CDR3 sequence is 17 residues long. CDR1 is LNHNV and CDR2 is YYDKDF in the germline V gene (reference sequence). Losses at the gene ends were 0 bases for V and 2 bases for J; bases not matched to a gene: 10. In DNA form, the CDR3 reads TGTGCCACCAGCAGAGATCGGGGCCCAGCGGGGACCTACGAGCAGTACTTC. Its translation is CATSRDRGPAGTYEQYF.

This clone has just one count. The chain links TRBV6-1 to TRBJ2-7; 8 nucleotides agree with TRBD1. There are 15 residues in the CDR3. V gave up 2 bases and J gave up 6 bases; unmatched junction bases: 9. The germline CDR1 and CDR2 sequences are MNHNS and SASEGT. The CDR3 sequence: CASSEPHGQGPEQYF. CDR3 in DNA: TGTGCCAGCAGTGAACCGCACGGACAGGGCCCCGAGCAGTACTTC.

CDR3 in amino acids: CASGWATISTEAFF. Here the CDR3 DNA reads TGTGCTAGTGGTTGGGCGACGATTAGTACTGAAGCTTTCTTT. V usage is TRBV12-5 and J usage is TRBJ1-1, with D uncertain. The germline V gene has CDR1 LGHNT and CDR2 FRNRAP. V lost 4 bases and J 5 bases, leaving 14 bases between the germline ends. The CDR3 consists of 14 residues.

This clone was seen only once. V usage is TRBV7-2 and J usage is TRBJ2-7, with 7 bases fitting TRBD1. The CDR3 spans 13 residues. With 5 bases clipped from V and 3 bases from J, the junction kept 4 bases outside the gene matches. The germline V gene has CDR1 SGHTA and CDR2 FQGNSA. The CDR3 DNA follows: TGTGCCAGCAGCACCGGGACAGTCTACGAGCAGTACTTC. The encoded protein is CASSTGTVYEQYF. Together with reference TRBV7-2 and TRBJ2-7, the CDR3 gives the full variable domain: GAGVSQSPSNKVTEKGKDVELRCDPISGHTALYWYRQSLGQGLEFLIYFQGNSAPDKSGLPSDRFSAERTGGSVSTLTIQRTQQEDSAVYLCASSTGTVYEQYFGPGTRLTVT.

The chain combines TRBV19 with TRBJ1-5, with D tentatively TRBD1 (6 bases). The CDR3 is made up of 14 amino acids. V lost 5 bases and J lost 6, with 14 bases in between. Germline-derived CDR1 and CDR2 are LNHDA and SQIVND (reference sequence). In DNA, the CDR3 is TGTGCCAGTAGTCCAGGGGCCCGGGGTCAGCCCCAGCATTTT. This encodes CASSPGARGQPQHF.

The rearrangement links TRBV5-6 to TRBJ1-1; no clear D. The germline V and J ends were trimmed by 2 bases and 3 bases, with 8 bases remaining between them. The CDR3 totals 13 residues. Germline CDR1 SGHDT, CDR2 YYEEEE. CDR3: CASSLEQYTEAFF. CDR3 nucleotides: TGTGCCAGCAGCTTAGAACAGTACACTGAAGCTTTCTTT.

This chain joins TRBV24-1 and TRBJ1-5, with TRBD1 as a possible D gene (6 bases). CDR3 length equals 12 residues. CDR1 and CDR2 from the germline V gene are KGHDR and SFDVKD. Between the trimmed V and J ends, which lost 8 bases and 6 bases, there was a span of 10 bases. CDR3 amino acids: CATNRVGQPQHF. The CDR3 DNA follows: TGTGCCACCAACAGGGTGGGTCAGCCCCAGCATTTT.